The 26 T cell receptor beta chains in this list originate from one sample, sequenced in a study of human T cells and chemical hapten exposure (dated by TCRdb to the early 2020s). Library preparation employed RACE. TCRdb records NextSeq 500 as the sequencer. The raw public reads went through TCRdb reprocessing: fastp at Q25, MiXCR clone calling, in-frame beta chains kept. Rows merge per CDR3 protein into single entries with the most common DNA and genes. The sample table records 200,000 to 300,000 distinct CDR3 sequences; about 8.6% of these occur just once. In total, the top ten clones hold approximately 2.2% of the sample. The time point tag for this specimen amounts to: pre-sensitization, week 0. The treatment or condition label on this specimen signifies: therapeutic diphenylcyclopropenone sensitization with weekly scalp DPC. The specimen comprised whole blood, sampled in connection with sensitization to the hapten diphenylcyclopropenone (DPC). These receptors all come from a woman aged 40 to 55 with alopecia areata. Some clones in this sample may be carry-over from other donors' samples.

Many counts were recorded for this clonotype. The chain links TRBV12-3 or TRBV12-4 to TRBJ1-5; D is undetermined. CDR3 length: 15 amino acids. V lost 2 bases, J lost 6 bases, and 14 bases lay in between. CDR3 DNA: TGTGCCAGCAGTTTACTGTATGGGGTGGGTCAGCCCCAGCATTTT. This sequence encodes CASSLLYGVGQPQHF.

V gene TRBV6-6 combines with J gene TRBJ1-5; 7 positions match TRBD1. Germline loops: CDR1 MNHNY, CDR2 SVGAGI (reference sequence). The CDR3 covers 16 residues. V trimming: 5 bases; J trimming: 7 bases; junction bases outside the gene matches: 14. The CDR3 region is CASSRKTGTDGQPQHF. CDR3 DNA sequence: TGTGCCAGCAGTCGGAAGACCGGGACAGACGGACAGCCCCAGCATTTT.

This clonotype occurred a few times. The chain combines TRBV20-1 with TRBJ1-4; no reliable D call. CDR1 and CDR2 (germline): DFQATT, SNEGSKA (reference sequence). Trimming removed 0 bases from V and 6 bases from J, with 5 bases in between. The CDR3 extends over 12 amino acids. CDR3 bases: TGCAGTGCTAGAGAGGAGTATGAAAAACTGTTTTTT. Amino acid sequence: CSAREEYEKLFF.

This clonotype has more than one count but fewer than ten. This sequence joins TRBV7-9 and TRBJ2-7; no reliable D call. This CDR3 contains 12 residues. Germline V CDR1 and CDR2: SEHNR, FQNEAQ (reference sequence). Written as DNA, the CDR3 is TGTGCCAGCAGCGCCCTAGGAAGGGCCCACTCCGTC. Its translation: CASSALGRAHSV.

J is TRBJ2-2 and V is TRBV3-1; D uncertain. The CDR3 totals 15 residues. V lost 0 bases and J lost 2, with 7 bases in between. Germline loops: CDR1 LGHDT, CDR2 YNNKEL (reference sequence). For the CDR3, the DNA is TGTGCCAGCAGCCAAGACCGATTTAACACCGGGGAGCTGTTTTTT. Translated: CASSQDRFNTGELFF.

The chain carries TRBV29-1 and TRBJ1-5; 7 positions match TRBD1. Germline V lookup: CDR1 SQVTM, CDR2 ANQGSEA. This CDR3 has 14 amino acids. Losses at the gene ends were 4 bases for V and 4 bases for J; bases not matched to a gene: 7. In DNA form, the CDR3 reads TGCAGCGTTGTAGGGACAGACCCAAATCAGCCCCAGCATTTT. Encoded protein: CSVVGTDPNQPQHF.

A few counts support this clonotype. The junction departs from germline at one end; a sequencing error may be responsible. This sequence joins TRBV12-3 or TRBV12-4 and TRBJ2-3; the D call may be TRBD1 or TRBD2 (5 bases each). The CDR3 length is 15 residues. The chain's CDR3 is CASSLAQELTDTQYF. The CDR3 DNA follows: TGTGCCAGCAGTCTAGCACAGGAACTCACAGATACGCAGTATTTT.

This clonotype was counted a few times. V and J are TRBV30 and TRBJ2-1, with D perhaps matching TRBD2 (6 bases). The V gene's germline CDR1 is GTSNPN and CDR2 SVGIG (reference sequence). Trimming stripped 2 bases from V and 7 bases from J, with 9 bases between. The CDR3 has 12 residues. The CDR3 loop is CAWSFGSNEQFF. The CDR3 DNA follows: TGTGCCTGGAGTTTCGGGAGTAATGAGCAGTTCTTC.

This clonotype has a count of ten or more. The DNA for the CDR3 is TGTGCCATCAGTGACAGGGGCAATCAGCCCCAGCATTTT. Its protein is CAISDRGNQPQHF. The V call is TRBV10-3, the J call TRBJ1-5, with a possible D match to TRBD1 (5 bases). CDR3 length: 13 amino acids. Germline lookup yields CDR1 ENHRY and CDR2 SYGVKD. Deletions cut 3 bases from V and 2 bases from J, with 5 bases between.

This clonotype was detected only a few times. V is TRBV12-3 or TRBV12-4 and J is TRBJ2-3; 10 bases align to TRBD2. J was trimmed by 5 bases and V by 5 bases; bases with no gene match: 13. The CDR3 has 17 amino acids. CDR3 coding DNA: TGTGCCAGCAGTCCACAGGGGCTAGCGGGAGTGTTAGATACGCAGTATTTT. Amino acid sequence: CASSPQGLAGVLDTQYF.

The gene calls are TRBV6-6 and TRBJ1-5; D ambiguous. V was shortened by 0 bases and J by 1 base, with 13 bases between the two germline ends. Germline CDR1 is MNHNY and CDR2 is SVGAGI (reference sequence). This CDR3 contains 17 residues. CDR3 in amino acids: CASSYSGRPGSNQPQHF. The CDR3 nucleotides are TGTGCCAGCAGTTACTCAGGCAGGCCGGGAAGCAATCAGCCCCAGCATTTT.

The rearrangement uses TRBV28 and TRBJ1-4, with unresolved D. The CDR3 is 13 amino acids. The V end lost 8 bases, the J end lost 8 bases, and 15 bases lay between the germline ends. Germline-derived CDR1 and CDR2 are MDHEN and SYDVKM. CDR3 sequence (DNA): TGTGCCAGCTCCCGCCAGTGGTCGGAAAAACTGTTTTTT. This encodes CASSRQWSEKLFF.

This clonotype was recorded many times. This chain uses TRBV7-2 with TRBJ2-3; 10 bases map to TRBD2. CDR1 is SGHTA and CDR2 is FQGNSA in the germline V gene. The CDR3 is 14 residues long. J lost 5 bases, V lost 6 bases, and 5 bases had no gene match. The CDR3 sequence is CASSSRLAGDTQYF. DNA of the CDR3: TGTGCCAGCAGTTCTAGACTAGCGGGAGATACGCAGTATTTT.

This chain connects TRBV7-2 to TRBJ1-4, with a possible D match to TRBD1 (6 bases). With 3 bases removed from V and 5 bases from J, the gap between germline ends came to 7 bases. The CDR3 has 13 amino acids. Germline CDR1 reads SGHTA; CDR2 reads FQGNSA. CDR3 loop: CASSFTGNEKLFF. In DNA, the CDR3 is TGTGCCAGCAGCTTTACAGGGAATGAAAAACTGTTTTTT.

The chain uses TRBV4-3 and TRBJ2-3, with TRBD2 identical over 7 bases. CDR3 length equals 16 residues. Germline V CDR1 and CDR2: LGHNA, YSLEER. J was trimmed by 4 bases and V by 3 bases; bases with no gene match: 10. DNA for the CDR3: TGCGCCAGCAGCCAGTCGTGGGCGGGAGAATCAGATACGCAGTATTTT. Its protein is CASSQSWAGESDTQYF.

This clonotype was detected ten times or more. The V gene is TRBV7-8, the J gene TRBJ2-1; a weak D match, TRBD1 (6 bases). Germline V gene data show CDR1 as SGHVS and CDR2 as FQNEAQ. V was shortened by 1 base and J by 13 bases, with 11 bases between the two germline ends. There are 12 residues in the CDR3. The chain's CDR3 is CASSLVQGQQFF. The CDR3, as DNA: TGTGCCAGCAGCTTAGTGCAGGGACAACAGTTCTTC.

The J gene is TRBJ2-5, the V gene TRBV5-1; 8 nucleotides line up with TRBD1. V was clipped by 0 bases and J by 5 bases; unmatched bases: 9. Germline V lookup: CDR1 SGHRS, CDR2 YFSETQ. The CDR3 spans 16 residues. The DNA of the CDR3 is TGCGCCAGCAGCTTGGGGGTCGCAGGGGGCTTGGAGACCCAGTACTTC. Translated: CASSLGVAGGLETQYF.

CDR3 residues: CASTRGGQGEDTQYF. The CDR3 DNA follows: TGTGCCAGCACCAGAGGGGGACAGGGAGAAGATACGCAGTATTTT. The rearrangement uses TRBV7-3 and TRBJ2-3; 9 bases are shared with TRBD1. Trimming took 7 bases from V and 5 from J; bases not matched to a gene: 10. The germline V gene has CDR1 SGHTA and CDR2 FQGTGA. The CDR3 has 15 amino acids.

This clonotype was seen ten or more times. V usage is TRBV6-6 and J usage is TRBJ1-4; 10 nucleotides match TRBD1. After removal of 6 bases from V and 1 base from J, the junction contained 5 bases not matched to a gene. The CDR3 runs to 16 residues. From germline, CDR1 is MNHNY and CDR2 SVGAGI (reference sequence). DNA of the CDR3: TGTGCCAGCAGCAGTGGGACAGGGGTAACTAATGAAAAACTGTTTTTT. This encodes CASSSGTGVTNEKLFF.

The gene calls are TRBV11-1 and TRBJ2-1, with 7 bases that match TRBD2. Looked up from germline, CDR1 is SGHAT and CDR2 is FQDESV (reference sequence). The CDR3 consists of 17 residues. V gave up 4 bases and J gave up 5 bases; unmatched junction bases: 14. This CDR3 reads CASSSQAAGAIHNEQFF. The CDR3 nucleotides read TGTGCCAGCAGCTCTCAGGCGGCGGGAGCGATCCACAATGAGCAGTTCTTC.

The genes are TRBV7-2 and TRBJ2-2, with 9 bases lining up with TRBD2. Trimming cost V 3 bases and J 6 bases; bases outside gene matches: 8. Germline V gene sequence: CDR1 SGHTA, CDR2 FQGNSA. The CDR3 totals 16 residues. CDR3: CASSLTSGAGPGELFF. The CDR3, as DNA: TGTGCCAGCAGCTTGACTAGCGGAGCCGGGCCCGGGGAGCTGTTTTTT.

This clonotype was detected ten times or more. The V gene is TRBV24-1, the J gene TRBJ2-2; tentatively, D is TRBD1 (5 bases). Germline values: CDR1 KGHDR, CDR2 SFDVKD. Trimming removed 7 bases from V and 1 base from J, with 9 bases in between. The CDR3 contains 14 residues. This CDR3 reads CATRGTGNTGELFF. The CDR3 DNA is TGTGCCACCAGGGGAACAGGGAACACCGGGGAGCTGTTTTTT.

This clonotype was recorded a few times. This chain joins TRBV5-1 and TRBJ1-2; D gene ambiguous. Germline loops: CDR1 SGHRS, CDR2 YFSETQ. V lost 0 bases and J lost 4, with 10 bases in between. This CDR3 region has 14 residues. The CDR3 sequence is CASSLEVSGYGYTF. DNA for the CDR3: TGCGCCAGCAGCTTGGAGGTATCAGGCTATGGCTACACCTTC.

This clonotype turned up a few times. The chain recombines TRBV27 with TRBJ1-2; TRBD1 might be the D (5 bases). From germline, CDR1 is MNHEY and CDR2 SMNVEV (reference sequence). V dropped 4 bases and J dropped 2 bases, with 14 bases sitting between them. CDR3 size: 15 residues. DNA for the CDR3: TGTGCCAGCAGTTCCCAGGGAAGATGGAACTATGGCTACACCTTC. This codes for CASSSQGRWNYGYTF.

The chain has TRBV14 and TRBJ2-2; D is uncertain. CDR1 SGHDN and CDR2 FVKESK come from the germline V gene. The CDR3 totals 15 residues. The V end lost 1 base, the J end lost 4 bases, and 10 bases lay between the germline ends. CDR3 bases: TGTGCCAGCAGCCAAGTACCAGCCCCCACCGGGGAGCTGTTTTTT. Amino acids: CASSQVPAPTGELFF.

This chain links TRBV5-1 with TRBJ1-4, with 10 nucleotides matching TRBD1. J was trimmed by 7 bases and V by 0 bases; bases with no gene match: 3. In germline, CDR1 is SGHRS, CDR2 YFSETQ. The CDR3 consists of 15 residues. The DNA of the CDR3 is TGCGCCAGCAGCTTGGCGCGGGACAGGGGTGAAAAACTGTTTTTT. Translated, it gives CASSLARDRGEKLFF.